The present T cell receptor beta chain was sequenced within a study of OX40 agonist ivuxolimab in advanced cancers. Study-level information: The dose-escalation cohort was over 65% male, with a mean age of around 54 years, ranging roughly 20 to 80.

This CDR3 is built from 15 residues. CDR1 is MNHEY, CDR2 SVGAGI, per germline. Trimming shortened V by 2 bases and J by 0 bases, and 11 bases separated the two germline ends. On this clone: Its target is not known.

Whole-study findings and limits: The authors did not determine the antigen specificity of the expanded peripheral T cells.

Assay used: immunoSEQ multiplex PCR; TCRdb lists only in-frame clones, some missing. The sample yields approximately 78,000 clones, about 82% seen once. The origin of this receptor is an adult with an advanced solid tumor such as melanoma, head and neck, liver or kidney cancer. The chain has TRBV6-5 and TRBJ2-7, with a tentative D call TRBD1 (5 bases). This material consisted of CD4+ or CD8+ T cells sorted from blood, taken in a trial of the OX40 agonist ivuxolimab. The CDR3 nucleotides read TGTGCCAGCAGTTACGAACAGGCGAGCTCCTACGAGCAGTACTTC. This translates into CASSYEQASSYEQYF.